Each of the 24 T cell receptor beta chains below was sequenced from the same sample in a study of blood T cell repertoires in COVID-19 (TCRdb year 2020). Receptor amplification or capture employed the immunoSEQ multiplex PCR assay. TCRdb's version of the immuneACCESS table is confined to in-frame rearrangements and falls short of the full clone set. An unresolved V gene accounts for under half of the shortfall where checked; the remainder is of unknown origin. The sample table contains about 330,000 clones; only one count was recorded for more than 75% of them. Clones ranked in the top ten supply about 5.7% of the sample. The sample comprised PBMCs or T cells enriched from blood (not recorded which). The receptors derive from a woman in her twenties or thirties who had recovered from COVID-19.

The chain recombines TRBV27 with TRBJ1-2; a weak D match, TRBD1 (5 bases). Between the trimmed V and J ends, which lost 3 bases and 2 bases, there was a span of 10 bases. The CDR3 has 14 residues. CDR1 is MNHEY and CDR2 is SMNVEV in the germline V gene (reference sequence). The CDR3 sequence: CASSFQGGNYGYTF. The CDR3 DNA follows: TGTGCCAGCAGTTTCCAGGGAGGCAACTATGGCTACACCTTC.

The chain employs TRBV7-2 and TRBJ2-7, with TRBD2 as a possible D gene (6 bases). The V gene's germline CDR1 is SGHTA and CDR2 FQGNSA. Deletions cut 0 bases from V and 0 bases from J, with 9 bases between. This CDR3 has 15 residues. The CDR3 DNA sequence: TGTGCCAGCAGCTTAGCTAGCGGACTCTCCTACGAGCAGTACTTC. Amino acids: CASSLASGLSYEQYF.

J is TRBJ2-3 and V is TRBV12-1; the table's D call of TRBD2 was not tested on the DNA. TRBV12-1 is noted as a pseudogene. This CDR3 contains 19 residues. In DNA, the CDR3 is TGTGCCAGCAGCGCATACGACTTGGGGCTAGCGGGGGGGCCAGATACGCAGTATTTT. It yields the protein CASSAYDLGLAGGPDTQYF.

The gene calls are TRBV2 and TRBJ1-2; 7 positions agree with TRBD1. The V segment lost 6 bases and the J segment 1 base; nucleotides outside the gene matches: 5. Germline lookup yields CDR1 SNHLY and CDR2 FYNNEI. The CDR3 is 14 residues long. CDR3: CASSDRADNYGYTF. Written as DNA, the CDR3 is TGTGCCAGCAGCGACAGGGCCGATAACTATGGCTACACCTTC.

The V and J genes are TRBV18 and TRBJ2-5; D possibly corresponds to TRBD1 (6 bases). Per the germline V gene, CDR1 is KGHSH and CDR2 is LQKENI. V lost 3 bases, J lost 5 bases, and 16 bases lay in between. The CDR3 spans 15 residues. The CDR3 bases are TGTGCCAGCTCACCTCCGGGACACCAAGGGGAGACCCAGTACTTC. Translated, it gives CASSPPGHQGETQYF.

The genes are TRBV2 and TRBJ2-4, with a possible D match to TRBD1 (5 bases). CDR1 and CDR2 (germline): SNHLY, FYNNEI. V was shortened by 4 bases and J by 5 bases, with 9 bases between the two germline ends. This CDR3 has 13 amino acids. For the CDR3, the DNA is TGTGCCAGCAGTGTAATCAGGGAAAACATTCAGTACTTC. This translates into CASSVIRENIQYF.

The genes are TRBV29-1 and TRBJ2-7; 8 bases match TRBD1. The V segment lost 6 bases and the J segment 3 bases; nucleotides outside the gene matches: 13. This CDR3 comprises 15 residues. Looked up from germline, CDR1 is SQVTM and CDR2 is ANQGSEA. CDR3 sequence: CSVEPYGQGNYEQYF. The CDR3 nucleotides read TGCAGCGTAGAACCTTACGGACAGGGCAACTACGAGCAGTACTTC.

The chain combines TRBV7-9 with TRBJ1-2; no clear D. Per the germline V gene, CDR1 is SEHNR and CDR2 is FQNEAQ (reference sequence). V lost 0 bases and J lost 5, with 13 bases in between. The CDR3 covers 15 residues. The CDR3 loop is CASSLAYLRKYGYTF. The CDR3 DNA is TGTGCCAGCAGCTTAGCTTATCTGCGGAAATATGGCTACACCTTC. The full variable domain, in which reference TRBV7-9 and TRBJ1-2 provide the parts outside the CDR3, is DTGVSQNPRHKITKRGQNVTFRCDPISEHNRLYWYRQTLGQGPEFLTYFQNEAQLEKSRLLSDRFSAERPKGSFSTLEIQRTEQGDSAMYLCASSLAYLRKYGYTFGSGTRLTVV.

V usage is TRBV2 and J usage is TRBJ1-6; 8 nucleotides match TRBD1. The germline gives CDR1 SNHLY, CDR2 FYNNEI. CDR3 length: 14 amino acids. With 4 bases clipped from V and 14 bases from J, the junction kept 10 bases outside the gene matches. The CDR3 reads CASSVGVRGPTLHF. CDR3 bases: TGTGCCAGCAGTGTGGGGGTCAGGGGGCCCACCCTCCACTTT.

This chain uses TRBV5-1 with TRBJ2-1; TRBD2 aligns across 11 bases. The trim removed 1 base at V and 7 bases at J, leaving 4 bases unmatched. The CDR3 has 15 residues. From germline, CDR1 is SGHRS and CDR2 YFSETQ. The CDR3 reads CASSLMVAGGNEQFF. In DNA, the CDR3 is TGCGCCAGCAGCTTGATGGTAGCGGGGGGGAATGAGCAGTTCTTC.

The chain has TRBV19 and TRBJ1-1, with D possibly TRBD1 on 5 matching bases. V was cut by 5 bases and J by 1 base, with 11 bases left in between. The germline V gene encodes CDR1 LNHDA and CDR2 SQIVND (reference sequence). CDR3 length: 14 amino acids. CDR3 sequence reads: CASSDHQGNTEAFF. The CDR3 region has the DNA TGTGCCAGTAGTGACCACCAGGGGAACACTGAAGCTTTCTTT.

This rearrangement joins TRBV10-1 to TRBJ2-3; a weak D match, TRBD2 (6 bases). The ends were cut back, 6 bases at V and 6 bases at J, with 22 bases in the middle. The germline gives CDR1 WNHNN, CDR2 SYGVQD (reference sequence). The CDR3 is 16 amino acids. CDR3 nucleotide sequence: TGCGCCAGCAGAGGGTCACGAAGCGGGCCACGGGATACGCAGTATTTT. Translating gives CASRGSRSGPRDTQYF.

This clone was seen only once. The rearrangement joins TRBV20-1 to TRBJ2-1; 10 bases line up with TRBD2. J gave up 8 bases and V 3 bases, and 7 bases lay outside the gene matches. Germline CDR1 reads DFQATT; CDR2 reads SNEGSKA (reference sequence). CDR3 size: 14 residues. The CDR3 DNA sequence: TGCAGTGCTAGTTTCGCTAGCGGGGGCGATGAGCAGTTCTTC. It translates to CSASFASGGDEQFF.

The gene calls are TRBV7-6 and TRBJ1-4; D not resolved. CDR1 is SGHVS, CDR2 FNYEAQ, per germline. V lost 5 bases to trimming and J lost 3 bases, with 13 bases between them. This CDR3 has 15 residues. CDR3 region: CASSPRTHSNEKLFF. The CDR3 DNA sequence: TGTGCCAGCAGCCCGAGGACTCACTCTAATGAAAAACTGTTTTTT.

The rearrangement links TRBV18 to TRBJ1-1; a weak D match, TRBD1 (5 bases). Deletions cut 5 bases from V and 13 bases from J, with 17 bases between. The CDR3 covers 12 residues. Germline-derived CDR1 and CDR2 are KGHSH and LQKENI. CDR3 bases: TGTGCCAGCTCAGCAAACACGCCCGGGGGTTTCTTT. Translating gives CASSANTPGGFF. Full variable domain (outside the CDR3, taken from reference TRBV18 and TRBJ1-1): NAGVMQNPRHLVRRRGQEARLRCSPMKGHSHVYWYRQLPEEGLKFMVYLQKENIIDESGMPKERFSAEFPKEGPSILRIQQVVRGDSAAYFCASSANTPGGFFGQGTRLTVV.

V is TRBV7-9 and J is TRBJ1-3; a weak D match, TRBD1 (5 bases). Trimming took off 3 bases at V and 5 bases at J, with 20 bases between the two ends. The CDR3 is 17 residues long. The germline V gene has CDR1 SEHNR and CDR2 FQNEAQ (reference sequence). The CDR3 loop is CASSFGGGAQRRNTIYF. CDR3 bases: TGTGCCAGCAGCTTTGGGGGAGGGGCGCAGAGAAGAAACACCATATATTTT.

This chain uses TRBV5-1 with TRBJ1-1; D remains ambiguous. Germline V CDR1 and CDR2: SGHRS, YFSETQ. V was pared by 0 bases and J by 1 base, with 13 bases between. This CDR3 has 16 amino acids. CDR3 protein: CASSLGRARSNTEAFF. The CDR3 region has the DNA TGCGCCAGCAGCTTGGGCAGAGCTAGATCGAACACTGAAGCTTTCTTT.

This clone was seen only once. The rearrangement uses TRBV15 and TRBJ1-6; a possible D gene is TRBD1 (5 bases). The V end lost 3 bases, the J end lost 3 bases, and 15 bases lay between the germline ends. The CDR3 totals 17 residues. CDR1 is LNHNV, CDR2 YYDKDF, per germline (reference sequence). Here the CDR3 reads CATSSSIIQGYNSPLHF. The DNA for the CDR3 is TGTGCCACCAGCAGCAGCATAATCCAGGGCTATAATTCACCCCTCCACTTT.

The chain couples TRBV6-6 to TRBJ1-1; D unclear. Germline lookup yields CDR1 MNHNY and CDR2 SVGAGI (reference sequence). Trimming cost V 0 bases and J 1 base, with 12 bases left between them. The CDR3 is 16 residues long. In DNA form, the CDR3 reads TGTGCCAGCAGTTACTCCCGTGGAGGGTGGAACACTGAAGCTTTCTTT. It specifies CASSYSRGGWNTEAFF.

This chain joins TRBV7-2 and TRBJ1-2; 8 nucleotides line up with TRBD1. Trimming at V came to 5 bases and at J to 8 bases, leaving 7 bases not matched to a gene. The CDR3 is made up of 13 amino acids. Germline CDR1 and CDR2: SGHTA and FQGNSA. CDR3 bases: TGTGCCAGCAGCCGTGACAGGGGCAGAGGCTACACCTTC. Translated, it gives CASSRDRGRGYTF.

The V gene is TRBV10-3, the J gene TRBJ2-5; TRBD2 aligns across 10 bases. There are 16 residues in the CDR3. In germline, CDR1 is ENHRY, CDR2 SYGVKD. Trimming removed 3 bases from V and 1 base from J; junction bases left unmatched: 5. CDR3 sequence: CAISDGLAGAQETQYF. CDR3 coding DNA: TGTGCCATCAGTGATGGTCTAGCGGGGGCCCAAGAGACCCAGTACTTC.

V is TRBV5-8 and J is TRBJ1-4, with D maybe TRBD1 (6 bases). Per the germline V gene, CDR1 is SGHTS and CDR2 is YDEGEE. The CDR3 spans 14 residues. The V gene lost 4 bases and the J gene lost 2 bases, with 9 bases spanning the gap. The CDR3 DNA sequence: TGTGCCAGCAGCCTCGGACAGACTAATGAAAAACTGTTTTTT. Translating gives CASSLGQTNEKLFF. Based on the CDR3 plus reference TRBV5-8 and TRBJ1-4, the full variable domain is EAGVTQSPTHLIKTRGQQATLRCSPISGHTSVYWYQQALGLGLQFLLWYDEGEERNRGNFPPRFSGRQFPNYSSELNVNALELEDSALYLCASSLGQTNEKLFFGSGTQLSVL.

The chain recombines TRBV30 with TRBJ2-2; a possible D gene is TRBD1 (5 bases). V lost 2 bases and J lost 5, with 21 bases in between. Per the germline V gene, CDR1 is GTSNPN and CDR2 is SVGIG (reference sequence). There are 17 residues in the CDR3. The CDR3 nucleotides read TGTGCCTGGAGTAAGGGCAGGGTCGAAATAGAAACCGGGGAGCTGTTTTTT. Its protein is CAWSKGRVEIETGELFF.

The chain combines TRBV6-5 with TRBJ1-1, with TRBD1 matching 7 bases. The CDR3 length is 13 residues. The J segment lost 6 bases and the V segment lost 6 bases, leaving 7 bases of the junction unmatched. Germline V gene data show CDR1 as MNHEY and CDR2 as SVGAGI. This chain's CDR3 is CASRLDRSAEAFF. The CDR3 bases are TGTGCCAGCAGGTTGGACAGGAGCGCTGAAGCTTTCTTT.